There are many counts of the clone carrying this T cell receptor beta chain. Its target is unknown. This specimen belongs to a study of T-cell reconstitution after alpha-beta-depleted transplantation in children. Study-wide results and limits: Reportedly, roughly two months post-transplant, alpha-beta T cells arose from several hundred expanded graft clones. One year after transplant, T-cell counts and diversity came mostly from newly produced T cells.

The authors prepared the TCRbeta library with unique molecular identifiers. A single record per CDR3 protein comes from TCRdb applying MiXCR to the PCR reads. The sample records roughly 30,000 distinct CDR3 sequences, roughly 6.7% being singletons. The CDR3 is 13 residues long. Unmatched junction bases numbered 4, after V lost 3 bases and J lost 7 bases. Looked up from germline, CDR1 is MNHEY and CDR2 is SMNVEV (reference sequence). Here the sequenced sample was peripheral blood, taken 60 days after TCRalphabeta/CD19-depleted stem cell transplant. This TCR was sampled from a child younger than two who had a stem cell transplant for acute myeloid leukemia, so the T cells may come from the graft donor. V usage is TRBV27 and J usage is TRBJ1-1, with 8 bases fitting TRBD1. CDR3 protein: CASSFTGQVEAFF. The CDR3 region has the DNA TGTGCCAGCAGTTTCACGGGACAGGTTGAAGCTTTCTTT.